The TCR beta chain described here comes from a study of cytomegalovirus exposure and HLA in healthy donors. Study-level information: About 82 million unique TCRs from HLA-typed donors were held in an early release of data.

The CDR3 length is 16 residues. CDR1 is SGDLS, CDR2 YYNGEE, per germline. With 3 bases removed from V and 5 bases from J, the gap between germline ends came to 17 bases. Of note for this clone: Its antigen remains unidentified.

Study findings and constraints: With further analysis later on, most CMV-associated TCR beta chains appeared HLA-restricted. There were a few CMV-associated chains whose specificity for CMV antigens was confirmed in vitro.

In the PCR, 60 Vbeta and 13 Jbeta primers were used. Sequencing was performed with immunoSEQ multiplex PCR; in TCRdb, only in-frame clones are kept and a portion is missing. The sample carries under 150,000 clones, 55% to 80% recorded once. Sequencing was carried out using PBMCs. V and J are TRBV9 and TRBJ2-2; D call uncertain. This TCR derives from a human donor in good health. The CDR3 DNA is TGTGCCAGCAGCGGATCTCTAGTCGCGTCGACCGGGGAGCTGTTTTTT. Protein product: CASSGSLVASTGELFF.